This T cell receptor beta chain was recovered during a study of blood T cell repertoires in COVID-19. As for the study in general: In each case, the material was cDNA or gDNA derived from T cells, B-cell-depleted T cells, or PBMCs.

Germline V CDR1 and CDR2: KGHSH, LQKENI. The CDR3 extends over 14 amino acids. The ends lost 5 bases at V and 6 bases at J; junction bases unmatched: 2. As handled by the study authors: The authors estimated nucleated cell counts from reference gene primer amplification. Clones were sequenced by immunoSEQ multiplex PCR, and TCRdb holds only the in-frame ones, with some missing. V and J calls and clone size follow that table, whereas D and trimming were derived from the DNA. The top ten clones hold around 7% of a sample with some 160,000 clones, around 80% of them seen once. The TCR originated in an older man with active or convalescent COVID-19. The sequenced sample consisted of peripheral blood. The chain uses TRBV18 and TRBJ2-2; 11 bases match TRBD1. The DNA for the CDR3 is TGTGCCAGCTCAGGACAGGGGGCATCCGGGGAGCTGTTTTTT. It codes for CASSGQGASGELFF. Full variable domain (remainder filled in from reference TRBV18 and TRBJ2-2): NAGVMQNPRHLVRRRGQEARLRCSPMKGHSHVYWYRQLPEEGLKFMVYLQKENIIDESGMPKERFSAEFPKEGPSILRIQQVVRGDSAAYFCASSGQGASGELFFGEGSRLTVL.